This T cell receptor (beta chain) was retrieved from a study of high-grade serous ovarian cancer treatment subgroups. General observations from the study: Repertoire similarity ranged roughly 0.1 to 0.79 between tumors of one patient.

This clone was recorded once. Its antigen is currently unknown. Germline CDR1 MNHEY, CDR2 SVGAGI. CDR3 length equals 14 residues. V was clipped by 2 bases and J by 11 bases, with 13 bases between them. Measured with immunoSEQ multiplex PCR; TCRdb has only the in-frame clones, and not every one. The data hold about 4,800 clones, with roughly four fifths observed a single time. Tumor samples were obtained before definitive surgery or chemotherapy. Source material: tumor tissue. The sequence was obtained from a human donor with high-grade serous ovarian cancer. The J gene is TRBJ1-6, the V gene TRBV6-5; the D is unclear. CDR3: CASSYRGQLAPLHF. CDR3 DNA sequence: TGTGCCAGCAGTTACCGAGGGCAATTGGCACCCCTCCACTTT.